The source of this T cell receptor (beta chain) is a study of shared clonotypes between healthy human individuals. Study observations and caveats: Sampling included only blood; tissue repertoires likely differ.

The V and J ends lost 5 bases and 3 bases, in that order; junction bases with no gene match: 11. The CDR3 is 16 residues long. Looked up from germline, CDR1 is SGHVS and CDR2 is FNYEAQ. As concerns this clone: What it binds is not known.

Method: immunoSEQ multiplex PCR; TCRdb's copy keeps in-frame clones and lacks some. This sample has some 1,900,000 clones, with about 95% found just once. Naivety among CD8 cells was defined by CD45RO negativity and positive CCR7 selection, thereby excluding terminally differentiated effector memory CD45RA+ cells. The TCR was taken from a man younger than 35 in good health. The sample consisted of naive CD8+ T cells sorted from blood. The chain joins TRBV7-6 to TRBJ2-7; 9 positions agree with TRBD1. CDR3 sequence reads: CASSPSGTGRFYEQYF. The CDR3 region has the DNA TGTGCCAGCAGCCCATCCGGGACAGGGAGATTCTACGAGCAGTACTTC.